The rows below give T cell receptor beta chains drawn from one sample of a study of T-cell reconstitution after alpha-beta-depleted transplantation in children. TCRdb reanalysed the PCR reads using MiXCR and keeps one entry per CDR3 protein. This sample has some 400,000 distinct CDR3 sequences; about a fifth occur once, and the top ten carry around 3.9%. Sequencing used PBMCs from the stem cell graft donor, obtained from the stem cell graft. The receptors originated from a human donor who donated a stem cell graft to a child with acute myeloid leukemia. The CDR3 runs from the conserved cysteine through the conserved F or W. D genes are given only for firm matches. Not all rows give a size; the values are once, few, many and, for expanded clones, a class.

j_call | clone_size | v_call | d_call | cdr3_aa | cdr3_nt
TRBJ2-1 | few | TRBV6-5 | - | CASSLQGLGEQFF | TGTGCCAGCAGTCTACAGGGACTGGGTGAGCAGTTCTTC
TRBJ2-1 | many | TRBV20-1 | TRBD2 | CSARGWVILADYNEQFF | TGCAGTGCTAGAGGATGGGTAATACTAGCGGATTACAATGAGCAGTTCTTC
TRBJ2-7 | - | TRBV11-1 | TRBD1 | CASSPPDRVTLGLYEQYF | TGTGCCAGCAGCCCACCGGACAGGGTGACCCTCGGCCTATACGAGCAGTACTTC
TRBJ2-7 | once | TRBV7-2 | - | CASSLAPISSYEQYF | TGTGCCAGCAGCTTAGCTCCGATTAGCTCCTACGAGCAGTACTTC
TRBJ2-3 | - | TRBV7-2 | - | CASSSHSGGGADTQYF | TGTGCCAGCAGCTCCCACAGCGGAGGTGGCGCAGATACGCAGTATTTT
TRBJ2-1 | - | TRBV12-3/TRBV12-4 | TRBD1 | CASSNRDRGDEQFF | TGTGCCAGCAGTAACCGGGACAGGGGTGATGAGCAGTTCTTC
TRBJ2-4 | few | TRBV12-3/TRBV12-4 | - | CASSWRQQLAKNIQYF | TGTGCCAGCAGTTGGAGGCAGCAGCTAGCCAAAAACATTCAGTACTTC
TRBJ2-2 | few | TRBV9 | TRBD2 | CASSAGYEGGHTTGELFF | TGTGCCAGCAGCGCCGGCTATGAGGGAGGGCACACTACCGGGGAGCTGTTTTTT
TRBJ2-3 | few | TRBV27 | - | CASSLGRGTDTQYF | TGTGCCAGCAGTTTAGGGAGAGGGACAGATACGCAGTATTTT
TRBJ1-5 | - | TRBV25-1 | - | CASSDKTENQPQHF | TGTGCCAGCAGTGACAAAACAGAGAATCAGCCCCAGCATTTT
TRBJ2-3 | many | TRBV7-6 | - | CASSPFTDTQYF | TGTGCCAGCAGCCCCTTCACAGATACGCAGTATTTT
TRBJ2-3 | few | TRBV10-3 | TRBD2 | CAILAGDTDTQYF | TGTGCCATCTTAGCGGGAGACACAGATACGCAGTATTTT
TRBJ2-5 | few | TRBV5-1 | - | CASSVDRQETQYF | TGCGCCAGCAGCGTGGACAGACAAGAGACCCAGTACTTC
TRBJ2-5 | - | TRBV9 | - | CASSQQQGVGETQYF | TGTGCCAGCAGCCAACAACAGGGAGTGGGAGAGACCCAGTACTTC
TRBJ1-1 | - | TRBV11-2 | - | CASSFSSRANTEAFF | TGTGCCAGCAGCTTTTCAAGCAGGGCTAACACTGAAGCTTTCTTT
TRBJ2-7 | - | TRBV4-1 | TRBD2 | CASSQDQRGVSGRASEQYF | TGCGCCAGCAGCCAAGACCAAAGGGGTGTGAGCGGGAGGGCCTCCGAGCAGTACTTC
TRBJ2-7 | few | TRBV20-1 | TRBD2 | CSARDLAGGRFYEQYF | TGCAGTGCTAGAGATCTAGCGGGAGGTCGTTTCTACGAGCAGTACTTC
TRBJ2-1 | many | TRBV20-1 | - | CSAGFTDYEQFF | TGCAGTGCTGGGTTTACAGATTATGAGCAGTTCTTC
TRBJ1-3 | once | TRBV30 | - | CAWIGGKGNTIYF | TGTGCCTGGATTGGTGGGAAAGGAAACACCATATATTTT
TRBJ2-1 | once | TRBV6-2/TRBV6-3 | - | CASSSWTSDGNEQFF | TGTGCCAGCAGTTCCTGGACTTCCGATGGCAATGAGCAGTTCTTC
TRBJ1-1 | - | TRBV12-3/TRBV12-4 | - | CASSLSGGTTEAFF | TGTGCCAGCAGTTTATCGGGAGGGACCACTGAAGCTTTCTTT
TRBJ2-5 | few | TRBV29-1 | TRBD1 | CSVNRGETQYF | TGCAGCGTTAACAGGGGGGAGACCCAGTACTTC
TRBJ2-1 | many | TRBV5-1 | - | CASSLNPASSYNEQFF | TGCGCCAGCAGCTTGAACCCAGCGAGCTCCTACAATGAGCAGTTCTTC
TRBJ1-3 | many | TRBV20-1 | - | CSASAGGNTIYF | TGCAGTGCCTCGGCTGGTGGAAACACCATATATTTT
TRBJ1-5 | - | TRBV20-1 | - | CSAFRYRDAGHTRQPQHF | TGCAGTGCTTTCAGGTACAGGGATGCCGGCCATACTCGGCAGCCCCAGCATTTT
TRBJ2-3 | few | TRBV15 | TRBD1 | CATSRATGGADTQYF | TGTGCCACCAGCAGAGCGACAGGGGGCGCAGATACGCAGTATTTT
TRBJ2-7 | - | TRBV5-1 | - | CASSLVRSGGPSYEQYF | TGCGCCAGCAGCTTGGTGAGGTCTGGCGGGCCTTCCTACGAGCAGTACTTC
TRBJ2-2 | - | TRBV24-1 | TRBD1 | CAIQGARTGELFF | TGTGCCATACAGGGGGCGCGGACCGGGGAGCTGTTTTTT
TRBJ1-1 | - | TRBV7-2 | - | CASSLDTLGTEAFF | TGTGCCAGCAGCTTAGATACCTTAGGAACTGAAGCTTTCTTT
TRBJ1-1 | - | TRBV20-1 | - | CSARDSAGSNTEAFF | TGCAGTGCTAGAGATAGTGCAGGATCAAACACTGAAGCTTTCTTT
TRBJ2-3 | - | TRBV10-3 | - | CAISESATSTDTQYF | TGTGCCATCAGTGAGTCGGCGACTAGCACAGATACGCAGTATTTT
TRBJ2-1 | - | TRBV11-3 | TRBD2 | CASSLERLAGVYNEQFF | TGTGCCAGCAGCTTAGAGAGACTAGCGGGAGTTTACAATGAGCAGTTCTTC
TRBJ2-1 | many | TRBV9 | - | CASSPEGREQFF | TGTGCCAGCAGCCCCGAAGGGCGCGAGCAGTTCTTC
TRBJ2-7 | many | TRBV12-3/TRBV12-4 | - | CASSEQGTEQYF | TGTGCCAGCAGTGAACAGGGCACCGAGCAGTACTTC
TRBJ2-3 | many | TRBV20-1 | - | CSASTGTAQYF | TGCAGTGCTAGTACCGGGACGGCGCAGTATTTT
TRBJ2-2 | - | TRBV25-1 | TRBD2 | CASLAGGGIAGELFF | TGTGCCAGCTTAGCGGGAGGGGGTATCGCCGGGGAGCTGTTTTTT
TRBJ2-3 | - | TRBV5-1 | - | CASSSEGIDTQYF | TGCGCCAGCAGCTCCGAGGGAATAGATACGCAGTATTTT
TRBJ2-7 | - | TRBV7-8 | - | CASSSDTYSYEQYF | TGTGCCAGCAGCTCAGACACCTACTCCTACGAGCAGTACTTC
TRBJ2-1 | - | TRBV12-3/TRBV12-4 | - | CASSSLVRGESNEQFF | TGTGCCAGCAGTTCTCTAGTACGCGGTGAATCCAATGAGCAGTTCTTC
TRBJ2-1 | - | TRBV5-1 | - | CASSYGLSTEQFF | TGCGCCAGCAGCTACGGACTCTCGACGGAGCAGTTCTTC
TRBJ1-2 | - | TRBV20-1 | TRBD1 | CSATGTGYGYTF | TGCAGTGCTACCGGGACAGGCTATGGCTACACCTTC
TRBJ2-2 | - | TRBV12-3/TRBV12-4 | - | CASRLPGPGELFF | TGTGCCAGCAGGCTACCTGGGCCCGGGGAGCTGTTTTTT
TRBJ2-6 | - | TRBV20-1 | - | CSALSVGGANVLTF | TGCAGTGCTCTATCCGTGGGTGGGGCCAACGTCCTGACTTTC
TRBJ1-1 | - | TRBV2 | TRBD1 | CASSDPGGVYIEAFF | TGTGCCAGCAGTGATCCAGGGGGCGTGTACATTGAAGCTTTCTTT
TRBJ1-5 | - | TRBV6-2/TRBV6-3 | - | CASSPHRSNQPQHF | TGTGCCAGCAGCCCCCACAGGAGCAATCAGCCCCAGCATTTT
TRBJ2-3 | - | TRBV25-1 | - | CASSEDNLDTQYF | TGTGCCAGCAGTGAAGACAACCTAGATACGCAGTATTTT
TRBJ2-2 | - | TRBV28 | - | CASSFPGSVNTGELFF | TGTGCCAGCAGTTTTCCGGGATCGGTGAACACCGGGGAGCTGTTTTTT
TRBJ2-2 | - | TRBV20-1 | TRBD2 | CSARGASGHTGELFF | TGCAGTGCTAGAGGGGCTAGCGGGCACACCGGGGAGCTGTTTTTT
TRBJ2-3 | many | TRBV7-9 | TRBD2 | CASSLRTSVDTQYF | TGTGCCAGCAGCCTACGGACTAGCGTAGATACGCAGTATTTT
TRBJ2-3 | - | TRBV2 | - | CASSRGVLEAKNTDTQYF | TGTGCCAGCAGCCGCGGGGTCCTCGAGGCCAAAAACACAGATACGCAGTATTTT
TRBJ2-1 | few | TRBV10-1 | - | CASSDVKSVRDEQFF | TGCGCCAGCAGCGACGTGAAAAGCGTCCGGGATGAGCAGTTCTTC
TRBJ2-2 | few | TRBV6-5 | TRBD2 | CASSYSALAGVKNTGELFF | TGTGCCAGCAGTTACTCGGCGCTAGCGGGAGTTAAGAACACCGGGGAGCTGTTTTTT
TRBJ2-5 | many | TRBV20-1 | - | CSARVDRWETQYF | TGCAGTGCTAGAGTCGACAGGTGGGAGACCCAGTACTTC